This passage covers 32 T cell receptor beta chains from one sample sequenced in a study of T cells in lung cancer brain metastases. Profiling relied on immunoSEQ multiplex PCR, and the TCRdb table lists in-frame clones only, not all of them. Of more than 5,000 clones listed, approximately 87% are singletons. Material: tumor tissue from a brain metastasis. These receptors all come from a woman in her fifties or sixties with non-small cell lung cancer that had spread to the brain.

The rearrangement joins TRBV5-1 to TRBJ2-5, with a tentative D call TRBD2 (5 bases). The germline V gene has CDR1 SGHRS and CDR2 YFSETQ. The V end lost 7 bases, the J end lost 1 base, and 20 bases lay between the germline ends. This CDR3 has 16 amino acids. In DNA, the CDR3 is TGCGCCAGCCAGGCAGTGAGCGGACTTCCCCAAGAGACCCAGTACTTC. This sequence encodes CASQAVSGLPQETQYF.

The chain is built from TRBV7-2 and TRBJ2-7, with 7 positions matching TRBD1. J gave up 0 bases and V 5 bases, and 4 bases lay outside the gene matches. CDR1 is SGHTA, CDR2 FQGNSA, per germline. The CDR3 runs 14 residues. CDR3 residues: CASSPQGDSYEQYF. CDR3 nucleotide sequence: TGTGCCAGCAGCCCCCAGGGGGACTCCTACGAGCAGTACTTC.

V gene TRBV28 combines with J gene TRBJ1-2; D possibly corresponds to TRBD1 (5 bases). The CDR3 consists of 14 residues. Germline V gene lookup returns CDR1 MDHEN and CDR2 SYDVKM. V lost 3 bases, J lost 5 bases, and 13 bases lay in between. CDR3 DNA sequence: TGTGCCAGCAGTTTCCAGACGGGGCCTTATGGCTACACCTTC. It yields the protein CASSFQTGPYGYTF.

V usage is TRBV7-2 and J usage is TRBJ1-5; 7 bases map to TRBD1. Germline trimming cut 5 bases from V and 5 bases from J; bases unmatched to any gene: 9. This CDR3 contains 15 residues. CDR1 and CDR2 (germline): SGHTA, FQGNSA. DNA of the CDR3: TGTGCCAGCAGCCAAGGACAGGCCGATTATCAGCCCCAGCATTTT. Translated: CASSQGQADYQPQHF. Full variable domain (remainder filled in from reference TRBV7-2 and TRBJ1-5): GAGVSQSPSNKVTEKGKDVELRCDPISGHTALYWYRQSLGQGLEFLIYFQGNSAPDKSGLPSDRFSAERTGGSVSTLTIQRTQQEDSAVYLCASSQGQADYQPQHFGDGTRLSIL.

This clone appeared a single time. This chain joins TRBV25-1 and TRBJ2-3; TRBD1 matches 7 bases. There are 15 residues in the CDR3. Germline V gives CDR1 MGHDK, CDR2 SYGVNS. The V segment lost 5 bases and the J segment 4 bases; nucleotides outside the gene matches: 9. CDR3 sequence: CASSPTGNSADTQYF. DNA for the CDR3: TGTGCCAGCAGTCCGACAGGGAATTCCGCAGATACGCAGTATTTT.

The V gene is TRBV20-1, the J gene TRBJ2-7; TRBD1 might be the D (5 bases). The V end was cut by 4 bases, the J end by 6 bases, with 7 bases between. The CDR3 totals 10 residues. Germline V gives CDR1 DFQATT, CDR2 SNEGSKA (reference sequence). CDR3: CSAIRGEQYF. CDR3 nucleotide sequence: TGCAGTGCTATAAGGGGCGAGCAGTACTTC.

On this clone itself: Germline and junction disagree at one end, which may indicate a read error. V gene TRBV5-6 combines with J gene TRBJ2-7; TRBD2 matches at 12 bases. The CDR3 loop spans 15 amino acids. CDR1 is SGHDT and CDR2 is YYEEEE in the germline V gene. The chain's CDR3 is CVSSRRLAGAYEQYF. The CDR3 nucleotides read TGTGTCAGCAGCCGACGACTAGCGGGAGCATACGAGCAGTACTTC.

The chain is built from TRBV28 and TRBJ1-1; D is perhaps TRBD1 (5 bases). The CDR3 spans 16 residues. V gave up 5 bases and J gave up 0 bases, with 16 bases separating them. CDR1 is MDHEN, CDR2 SYDVKM, per germline. Written as DNA, the CDR3 is TGTGCCAGCAGTCTGGACCAGGGACGAATGAACACTGAAGCTTTCTTT. Its translation: CASSLDQGRMNTEAFF.

The gene calls are TRBV4-3 and TRBJ2-1, with a tentative D call TRBD2 (6 bases). The CDR3 totals 15 residues. Per germline, CDR1 LGHNA and CDR2 YSLEER. V was pared by 0 bases and J by 6 bases, with 12 bases between. Written as DNA, the CDR3 is TGCGCCAGCAGCCAAGATTCGGGACTTAGCAATGAGCAGTTCTTC. Residues: CASSQDSGLSNEQFF.

The chain is built from TRBV6-5 and TRBJ2-3; no firm D call. Germline CDR1 and CDR2: MNHEY and SVGAGI. This CDR3 comprises 12 residues. Trimming took off 6 bases at V and 6 bases at J, with 10 bases between the two ends. The CDR3 reads CASSPLGDTQYF. CDR3 coding DNA: TGTGCCAGCAGCCCCCTGGGGGATACGCAGTATTTT.

This clone appeared a single time. J is TRBJ1-1 and V is TRBV5-8; D perhaps matches TRBD1 (5 bases). The CDR3 is made up of 14 amino acids. Trimming took off 3 bases at V and 6 bases at J, with 15 bases between the two ends. CDR1 and CDR2 from the germline V gene are SGHTS and YDEGEE. The CDR3 bases are TGTGCCAGCAGCTGGCCTGGGGCCTCTTCTGAAGCTTTCTTT. It encodes CASSWPGASSEAFF.

V gene TRBV15 combines with J gene TRBJ1-1; 8 bases map to TRBD1. Germline V gene sequence: CDR1 LNHNV, CDR2 YYDKDF (reference sequence). The CDR3 totals 14 residues. V was clipped by 6 bases and J by 6 bases; unmatched bases: 9. CDR3 loop: CATSVDRVGAEAFF. As DNA, the CDR3 is TGTGCCACCAGTGTGGACAGGGTTGGGGCTGAAGCTTTCTTT. Together with reference TRBV15 and TRBJ1-1, the CDR3 gives the full variable domain: DAMVIQNPRYQVTQFGKPVTLSCSQTLNHNVMYWYQQKSSQAPKLLFHYYDKDFNNEADTPDNFQSRRPNTSFCFLDIRSPGLGDTAMYLCATSVDRVGAEAFFGQGTRLTVV.

This clone has just one count. The V call is TRBV7-6, the J call TRBJ2-5; tentatively, D is TRBD2 (6 bases). Per germline, CDR1 SGHVS and CDR2 FNYEAQ. The V gene lost 1 base and the J gene lost 5 bases, with 20 bases spanning the gap. The CDR3 runs 17 residues. The CDR3 nucleotides read TGTGCCAGCAGCTTAGGGGGCGGTAGCGGCCCATTGGAGACCCAGTACTTC. Encoded protein: CASSLGGGSGPLETQYF.

The V call is TRBV6-6, the J call TRBJ2-7, with D possibly matching TRBD2 (7 bases). The V gene's germline CDR1 is MNHNY and CDR2 SVGAGI (reference sequence). V dropped 6 bases and J dropped 4 bases, with 10 bases sitting between them. CDR3 length: 12 amino acids. DNA of the CDR3: TGTGCCAGCAGAGGGGGGGTGTACGAGCAGTACTTC. The encoded protein is CASRGGVYEQYF.

The chain uses TRBV7-3 and TRBJ2-5; no reliable D call. This CDR3 spans 13 amino acids. The V gene's germline CDR1 is SGHTA and CDR2 FQGTGA. V was pared by 0 bases and J by 1 base, with 3 bases between. DNA of the CDR3: TGTGCCAGCAGCTTAACCCGCCAAGAGACCCAGTACTTC. Amino acids: CASSLTRQETQYF.

With respect to this clone: The identical CDR3 is also encoded by other nucleotide sequences in the sample. The V and J genes are TRBV27 and TRBJ2-5, with 10 bases lining up with TRBD2. The CDR3 spans 16 residues. Germline trimming cut 5 bases from V and 2 bases from J; bases unmatched to any gene: 8. Germline CDR1 reads MNHEY; CDR2 reads SMNVEV (reference sequence). CDR3 DNA: TGTGCCAGCAGTCCCCGTCTAGCGGGAGAGCAAGAGACCCAGTACTTC. Protein product: CASSPRLAGEQETQYF.

There are a few counts of this clone. The V and J genes are TRBV7-6 and TRBJ2-2, with TRBD1 matching over 11 bases. The CDR3 runs 16 residues. CDR1 is SGHVS and CDR2 is FNYEAQ in the germline V gene. J was trimmed by 8 bases and V by 6 bases; bases with no gene match: 11. CDR3 coding DNA: TGTGCCAGCAGTTTTACGGGACAGGGGGGTACGGGGGAGCTGTTTTTT. As protein: CASSFTGQGGTGELFF.

The chain has TRBV7-9 and TRBJ2-1; D is perhaps TRBD2 (6 bases). Germline V gene data show CDR1 as SEHNR and CDR2 as FQNEAQ (reference sequence). The CDR3 spans 19 residues. V was pared by 1 base and J by 3 bases, with 22 bases between. The chain's CDR3 is CASSLGGQEGFSGYNEQFF. The CDR3 bases are TGTGCCAGCAGCTTAGGTGGGCAGGAGGGTTTTTCTGGCTACAATGAGCAGTTCTTC.

The V gene is TRBV5-4, the J gene TRBJ1-2; 8 bases match TRBD1. This CDR3 region has 13 residues. From germline, CDR1 is SGHNT and CDR2 YYREEE (reference sequence). Trimming took 3 bases from V and 6 from J; bases not matched to a gene: 4. CDR3 in amino acids: CASSYDRGDGYTF. The DNA for the CDR3 is TGTGCCAGCAGCTATGACAGGGGAGATGGCTACACCTTC.

V and J are TRBV6-6 and TRBJ2-7, with a weak D call TRBD1 (6 bases). Trimming pared 8 bases from V and 2 bases from J, leaving 16 bases between. Germline CDR1 is MNHNY and CDR2 is SVGAGI (reference sequence). The CDR3 has 14 residues. The CDR3 loop reads CASGPGTRPYEQYF. CDR3 DNA sequence: TGTGCCAGCGGACCCGGGACACGCCCCTACGAGCAGTACTTC.

This sequence joins TRBV11-2 and TRBJ2-4, with D uncertain. Germline lookup yields CDR1 SGHAT and CDR2 FQNNGV. Trimming left V 5 bases short and J 7 bases short, with 12 bases between. The CDR3 sequence is 13 residues long. CDR3 region: CASSTTDGNIQYF. CDR3 DNA sequence: TGTGCCAGCAGCACTACGGACGGGAACATTCAGTACTTC.

This clone has only a few counts. J is TRBJ1-2 and V is TRBV10-3; D not certain. Trimming took 3 bases from V and 2 from J, leaving 7 bases between them. The CDR3 consists of 13 residues. Germline assignment: CDR1 ENHRY and CDR2 SYGVKD. The CDR3 DNA is TGTGCCATCAGTGATAACAGAAACTATGGCTACACCTTC. Encoded protein: CAISDNRNYGYTF.

The V and J genes are TRBV5-4 and TRBJ2-7; D might be TRBD2 (6 bases). The V end lost 4 bases, the J end lost 3 bases, and 11 bases lay between the germline ends. This CDR3 region has 13 residues. Germline values: CDR1 SGHNT, CDR2 YYREEE (reference sequence). CDR3 sequence: CASSAGLNYEQYF. The CDR3 region has the DNA TGTGCCAGCAGCGCGGGACTTAACTACGAGCAGTACTTC.

The chain links TRBV18 to TRBJ1-1; D remains ambiguous. The CDR3 length is 14 residues. V was clipped by 1 base and J by 3 bases, with 9 bases between them. CDR1 KGHSH and CDR2 LQKENI come from the germline V gene. CDR3 sequence: CASSPLPDHTEAFF. CDR3 coding DNA: TGTGCCAGCTCACCACTCCCAGACCACACTGAAGCTTTCTTT.

The chain combines TRBV18 with TRBJ1-5, with unresolved D. Deletions cut 0 bases from V and 1 base from J, with 4 bases between. CDR1 and CDR2 from the germline V gene are KGHSH and LQKENI. The CDR3 loop spans 14 amino acids. CDR3 DNA sequence: TGTGCCAGCTCACCACCGGCCAGCAATCAGCCCCAGCATTTT. Protein product: CASSPPASNQPQHF.

The chain is built from TRBV5-1 and TRBJ2-7, with D possibly TRBD1 on 6 matching bases. The germline gives CDR1 SGHRS, CDR2 YFSETQ. The germline V and J ends were trimmed by 4 bases and 9 bases, with 20 bases remaining between them. CDR3 length equals 14 residues. CDR3 sequence (DNA): TGCGCCAGCAGCGGGGTGGGGACACGGATGGTGCAGTACTTC. Translating it yields CASSGVGTRMVQYF.

The genes are TRBV7-2 and TRBJ2-7, with unresolved D. The CDR3 contains 12 residues. Germline V gives CDR1 SGHTA, CDR2 FQGNSA. Trimming left V 1 base short and J 6 bases short, with 7 bases between. This CDR3 reads CASSLVLGEQYF. The CDR3 DNA is TGTGCCAGCAGCTTAGTATTGGGCGAGCAGTACTTC. Supplemented by reference TRBV7-2 and TRBJ2-7, the full variable domain reads GAGVSQSPSNKVTEKGKDVELRCDPISGHTALYWYRQSLGQGLEFLIYFQGNSAPDKSGLPSDRFSAERTGGSVSTLTIQRTQQEDSAVYLCASSLVLGEQYFGPGTRLTVT.

The rearrangement uses TRBV30 and TRBJ2-7; 8 bases align to TRBD1. The CDR3 is made up of 13 amino acids. Germline V gene data show CDR1 as GTSNPN and CDR2 as SVGIG (reference sequence). After removal of 0 bases from V and 2 bases from J, the junction contained 0 bases not matched to a gene. CDR3 in DNA: TGTGCCTGGAGTGTGGACAGGGCCTACGAGCAGTACTTC. This sequence encodes CAWSVDRAYEQYF. The full variable domain, its missing parts supplied by reference TRBV30 and TRBJ2-7, is SQTIHQWPATLVQPVGSPLSLECTVEGTSNPNLYWYRQAAGRGLQLLFYSVGIGQISSEVPQNLSASRPQDRQFILSSKKLLLSDSGFYLCAWSVDRAYEQYFGPGTRLTVT.

Points on this clone: In this CDR3 the conserved last residue, phenylalanine or tryptophan, is missing, so a read error is likely. The chain links TRBV11-2 to TRBJ1-1; 7 nucleotides align to TRBD1. With 1 base clipped from V and 5 bases from J, the junction kept 13 bases outside the gene matches. The CDR3 totals 17 residues. Per the germline V gene, CDR1 is SGHAT and CDR2 is FQNNGV. The CDR3 reads CASSLGAGGRLTTEAFS. In DNA, the CDR3 is TGTGCCAGCAGCTTAGGGGCAGGGGGGAGATTAACGACTGAAGCTTTCTCT.

The sample holds one count of this clone. This sequence joins TRBV6-5 and TRBJ2-7, with D perhaps matching TRBD2 (7 bases). The CDR3 loop spans 14 amino acids. The V gene lost 10 bases and the J gene lost 2 bases, with 18 bases spanning the gap. Germline V gives CDR1 MNHEY, CDR2 SVGAGI. The chain's CDR3 is CAIGGRLAPYEQYF. CDR3 coding DNA: TGTGCCATCGGGGGGCGACTCGCCCCCTACGAGCAGTACTTC.

This sequence joins TRBV12-5 and TRBJ1-1, with 7 bases fitting TRBD1. The CDR3 consists of 13 residues. Germline CDR1 is LGHNT and CDR2 is FRNRAP. V shed 6 bases, J shed 1 base, and the junction held 2 bases outside the gene matches. CDR3 amino acids: CASGWDRNTEAFF. CDR3 coding DNA: TGTGCTAGTGGCTGGGACAGGAACACTGAAGCTTTCTTT.

V is TRBV27 and J is TRBJ1-5; D uncertain. The V gene's germline CDR1 is MNHEY and CDR2 SMNVEV (reference sequence). The CDR3 has 13 amino acids. Trimming stripped 4 bases from V and 10 bases from J, with 14 bases between. CDR3 nucleotide sequence: TGTGCCAGCAGTTCGTACCCCTCCCAACCCCAGCATTTT. It translates to CASSSYPSQPQHF.